The subject of this entry is one TCR beta chain. Its cognate antigen is unknown. Primers: 60 Vbeta forward and 13 Jbeta reverse. Method: immunoSEQ multiplex PCR; TCRdb's copy keeps in-frame clones and lacks some. The sample carries approximately 240,000 clones, 85% to 90% recorded once. Germline-derived CDR1 and CDR2 are SGHNT and YYREEE (reference sequence). V was pared by 1 base and J by 6 bases, with 13 bases between. The length of the CDR3 is 14 residues. This entry is derived from a study of cytomegalovirus exposure and HLA in healthy donors. Across the whole study: As an earlier analysis found, 150 million to 200 million T cells yielded 95 million to 130 million unique TCR beta sequences.

Study results and caveats: Sequencing depth roughly uniform across donors was assumed in presence/absence analyses.

Sequenced sample: PBMCs. The sequence was collected from a woman aged 18-29 years in good health and CMV-seronegative. The rearrangement joins TRBV5-4 to TRBJ1-2; D perhaps matches TRBD1 (5 bases). The CDR3 nucleotides read TGTGCCAGCAGCTTGTGGGGGGGTTCGGATGGCTACACCTTC. As protein: CASSLWGGSDGYTF.